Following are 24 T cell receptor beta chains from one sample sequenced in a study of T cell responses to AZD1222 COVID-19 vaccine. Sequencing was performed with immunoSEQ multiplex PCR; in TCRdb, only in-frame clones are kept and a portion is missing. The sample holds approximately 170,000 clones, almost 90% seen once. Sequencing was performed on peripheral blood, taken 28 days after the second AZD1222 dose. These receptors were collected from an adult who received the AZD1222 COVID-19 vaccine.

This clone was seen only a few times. CDR3 coding DNA: TGTGCCATCAGTGCCCCCGGTGACAGTTACACTGAAGCTTTCTTT. As protein: CAISAPGDSYTEAFF. This chain connects TRBV10-3 to TRBJ1-1, with a tentative D call TRBD1 (5 bases). Germline V gene sequence: CDR1 ENHRY, CDR2 SYGVKD. V was shortened by 4 bases and J by 3 bases, with 15 bases between the two germline ends. The CDR3 covers 15 residues.

The CDR3 DNA reads as TGTGCCAGCAGTTTACTCCAGAACACTGAAGCTTTCTTT. Its protein product is CASSLLQNTEAFF. V usage is TRBV12-3 or TRBV12-4 and J usage is TRBJ1-1; no reliable D call. This CDR3 is built from 13 residues. Trimming shortened V by 2 bases and J by 1 base, and 5 bases separated the two germline ends.

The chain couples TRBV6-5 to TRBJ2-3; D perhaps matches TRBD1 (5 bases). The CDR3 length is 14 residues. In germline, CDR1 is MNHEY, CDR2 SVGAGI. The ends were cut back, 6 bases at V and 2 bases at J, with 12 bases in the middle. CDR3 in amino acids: CASSAQAHTDTQYF. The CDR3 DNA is TGTGCCAGCAGCGCACAGGCCCACACAGATACGCAGTATTTT.

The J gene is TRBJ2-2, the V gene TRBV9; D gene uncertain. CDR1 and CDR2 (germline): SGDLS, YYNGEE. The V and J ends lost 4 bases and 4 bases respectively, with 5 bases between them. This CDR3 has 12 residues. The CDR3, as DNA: TGTGCCAGCAGCCCCCGCACCGGGGAGCTGTTTTTT. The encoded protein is CASSPRTGELFF.

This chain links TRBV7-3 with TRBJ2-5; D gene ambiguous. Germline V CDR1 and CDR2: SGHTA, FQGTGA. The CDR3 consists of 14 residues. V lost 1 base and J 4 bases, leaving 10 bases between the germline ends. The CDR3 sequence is CASSLSGGRETQYF. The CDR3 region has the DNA TGTGCCAGCAGCTTAAGTGGTGGACGAGAGACCCAGTACTTC. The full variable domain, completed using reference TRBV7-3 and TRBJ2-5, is GAGVSQTPSNKVTEKGKYVELRCDPISGHTALYWYRQSLGQGPEFLIYFQGTGAADDSGLPNDRFFAVRPEGSVSTLKIQRTERGDSAVYLCASSLSGGRETQYFGPGTRLLVL.

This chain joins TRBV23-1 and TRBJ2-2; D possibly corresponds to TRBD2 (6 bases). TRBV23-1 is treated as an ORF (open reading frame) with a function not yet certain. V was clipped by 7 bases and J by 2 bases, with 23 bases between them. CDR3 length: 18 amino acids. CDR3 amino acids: CASTRNWRDGENTGELFF. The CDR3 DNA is TGCGCCAGCACTCGCAACTGGCGGGACGGGGAAAACACCGGGGAGCTGTTTTTT.

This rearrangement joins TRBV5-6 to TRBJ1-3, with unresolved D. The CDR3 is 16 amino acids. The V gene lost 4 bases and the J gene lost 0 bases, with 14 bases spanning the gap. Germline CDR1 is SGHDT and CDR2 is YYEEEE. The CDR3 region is CASSRIAQSSGNTIYF. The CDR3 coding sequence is TGTGCCAGCAGCCGAATCGCCCAATCCTCTGGAAACACCATATATTTT.

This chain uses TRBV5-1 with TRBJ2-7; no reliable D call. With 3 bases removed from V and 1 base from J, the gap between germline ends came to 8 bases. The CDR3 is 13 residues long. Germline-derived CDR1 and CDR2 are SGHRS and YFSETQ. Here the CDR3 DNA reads TGCGCCAGCAGCTCAGGCCAGTCCTACGAGCAGTACTTC. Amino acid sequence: CASSSGQSYEQYF.

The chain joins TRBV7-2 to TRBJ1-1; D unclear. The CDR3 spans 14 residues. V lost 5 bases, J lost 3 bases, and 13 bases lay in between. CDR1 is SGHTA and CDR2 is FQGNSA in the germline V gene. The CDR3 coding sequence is TGTGCCAGCAGCATCCTGGGCGGTGACACTGAAGCTTTCTTT. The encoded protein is CASSILGGDTEAFF.

The CDR3: CASSQTPGGPATDTQYF. The CDR3 DNA is TGTGCCAGCAGCCAAACTCCGGGGGGGCCGGCGACAGATACGCAGTATTTT. The V and J genes are TRBV3-1 (or the pseudogene TRBV3-2) and TRBJ2-3; 8 bases line up with TRBD2. The CDR3 has 17 residues. With 2 bases clipped from V and 3 bases from J, the junction kept 10 bases outside the gene matches. Germline V CDR1 and CDR2: LGHDT, YNNKEL (reference sequence).

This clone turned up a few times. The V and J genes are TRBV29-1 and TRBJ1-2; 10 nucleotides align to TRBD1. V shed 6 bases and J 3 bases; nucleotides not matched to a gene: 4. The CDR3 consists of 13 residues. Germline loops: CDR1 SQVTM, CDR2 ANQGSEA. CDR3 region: CSVSGTGDYGYTF. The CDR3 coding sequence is TGCAGCGTCTCCGGGACAGGGGACTATGGCTACACCTTC.

The DNA for the CDR3 is TGTGCCAGCAGTCCGGGACACCACTATGGCTACACCTTC. Its translation: CASSPGHHYGYTF. V usage is TRBV12-3 or TRBV12-4 and J usage is TRBJ1-2, with a possible D match to TRBD1 (6 bases). Deletions cut 5 bases from V and 3 bases from J, with 10 bases between. This CDR3 is built from 13 residues.

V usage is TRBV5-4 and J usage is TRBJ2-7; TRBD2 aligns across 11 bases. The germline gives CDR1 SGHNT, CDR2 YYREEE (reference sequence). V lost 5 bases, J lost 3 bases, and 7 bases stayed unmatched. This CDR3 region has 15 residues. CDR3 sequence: CASSMTSGANYEQYF. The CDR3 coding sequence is TGTGCCAGCAGTATGACTAGCGGGGCTAACTACGAGCAGTACTTC.

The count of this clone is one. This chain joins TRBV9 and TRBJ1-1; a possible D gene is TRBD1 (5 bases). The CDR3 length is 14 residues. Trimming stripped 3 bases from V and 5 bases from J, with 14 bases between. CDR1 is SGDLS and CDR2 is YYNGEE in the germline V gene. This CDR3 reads CASSEGRVETEAFF. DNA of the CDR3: TGTGCCAGCAGCGAGGGGCGGGTGGAGACTGAAGCTTTCTTT.

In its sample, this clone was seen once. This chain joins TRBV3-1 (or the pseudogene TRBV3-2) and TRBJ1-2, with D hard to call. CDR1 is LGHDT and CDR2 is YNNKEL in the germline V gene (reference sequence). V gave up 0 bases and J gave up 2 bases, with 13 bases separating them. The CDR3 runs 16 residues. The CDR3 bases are TGTGCCAGCAGCCAAGACCTCGTGTCCGGGAACTATGGCTACACCTTC. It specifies CASSQDLVSGNYGYTF.

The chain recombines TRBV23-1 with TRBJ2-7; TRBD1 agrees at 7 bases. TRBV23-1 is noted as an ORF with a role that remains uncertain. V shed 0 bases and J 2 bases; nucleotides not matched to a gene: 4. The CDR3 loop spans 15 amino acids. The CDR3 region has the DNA TGCGCCAGCAGTCAATCCGGGACAGAGCCCTACGAGCAGTACTTC. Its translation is CASSQSGTEPYEQYF.

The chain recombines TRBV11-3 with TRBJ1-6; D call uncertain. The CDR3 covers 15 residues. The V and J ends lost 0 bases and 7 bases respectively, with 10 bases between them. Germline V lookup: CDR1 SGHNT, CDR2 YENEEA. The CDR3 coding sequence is TGTGCCAGCAGCTTAGAAAGGTCGGGGAATTCACCCCTCCACTTT. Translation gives CASSLERSGNSPLHF.

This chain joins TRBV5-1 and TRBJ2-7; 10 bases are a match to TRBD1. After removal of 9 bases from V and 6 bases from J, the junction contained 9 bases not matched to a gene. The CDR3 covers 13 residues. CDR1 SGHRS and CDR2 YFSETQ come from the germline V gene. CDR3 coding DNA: TGCGCCACTTCCGGACAGGGGGGGCTCGAGCAGTACTTC. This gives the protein CATSGQGGLEQYF.

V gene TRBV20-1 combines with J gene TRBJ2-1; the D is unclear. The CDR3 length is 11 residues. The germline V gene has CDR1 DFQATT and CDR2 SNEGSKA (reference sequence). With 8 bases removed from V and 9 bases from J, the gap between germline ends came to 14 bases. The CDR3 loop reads CSPRVGFEQFF. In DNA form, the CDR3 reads TGCAGTCCACGAGTGGGGTTTGAGCAGTTCTTC.

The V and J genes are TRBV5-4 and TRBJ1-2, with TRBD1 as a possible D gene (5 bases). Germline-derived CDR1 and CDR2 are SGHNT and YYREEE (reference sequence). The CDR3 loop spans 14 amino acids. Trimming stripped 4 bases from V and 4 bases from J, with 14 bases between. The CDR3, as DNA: TGTGCCAGCAGCCTAGAGGGGCAGAGCTATGGCTACACCTTC. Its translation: CASSLEGQSYGYTF. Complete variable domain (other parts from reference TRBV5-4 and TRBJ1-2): ETGVTQSPTHLIKTRGQQVTLRCSSQSGHNTVSWYQQALGQGPQFIFQYYREEENGRGNFPPRFSGLQFPNYSSELNVNALELDDSALYLCASSLEGQSYGYTFGSGTRLTVV.

The CDR3 protein is CASGDRGVNTEAFF. CDR3 in DNA: TGTGCCAGCGGGGACAGGGGAGTGAACACTGAAGCTTTCTTT. This chain uses TRBV19 with TRBJ1-1; 10 nucleotides match TRBD1. CDR3 size: 14 residues. J was trimmed by 0 bases and V by 9 bases; bases with no gene match: 4. Germline loops: CDR1 LNHDA, CDR2 SQIVND (reference sequence).

CDR3 loop: CASSTWDRGVGEQYF. In nucleotides, the CDR3 is TGTGCCAGCAGTACATGGGACAGGGGAGTGGGTGAGCAGTACTTC. The chain links TRBV27 to TRBJ2-7; 10 bases are shared with TRBD1. Germline V CDR1 and CDR2: MNHEY, SMNVEV (reference sequence). The V segment lost 5 bases and the J segment 7 bases; nucleotides outside the gene matches: 11. This CDR3 is 15 amino acids long.

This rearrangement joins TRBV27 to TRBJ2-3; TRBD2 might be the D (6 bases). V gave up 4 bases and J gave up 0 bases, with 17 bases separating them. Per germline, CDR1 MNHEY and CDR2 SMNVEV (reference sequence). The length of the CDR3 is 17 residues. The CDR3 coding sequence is TGTGCCAGCAGTTCCCCGGGGGACCCCAAAAGCACAGATACGCAGTATTTT. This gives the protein CASSSPGDPKSTDTQYF.

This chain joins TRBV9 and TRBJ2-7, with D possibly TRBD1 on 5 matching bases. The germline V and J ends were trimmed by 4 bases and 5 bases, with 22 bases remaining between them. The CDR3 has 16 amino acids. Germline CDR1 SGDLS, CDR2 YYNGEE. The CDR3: CASSPRSGATGNEQYF. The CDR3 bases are TGTGCCAGCAGCCCCCGTTCTGGGGCCACTGGAAACGAGCAGTACTTC.